One sample yielded the 26 T cell receptor beta chains listed below, sequenced in a study of blood T cells in healthy people across ages. Primed by a sample-barcoded 5' primer and a J-beta primer mix, a second PCR proceeded for about 6 to 11 cycles. TCRdb re-analysed the 5' RACE reads in MiXCR, keeping a single row per CDR3 protein. The data show some 880,000 distinct CDR3 sequences, under 40% seen once. The specimen was blood. The receptors were sampled from a young man in good health.

This clonotype was seen at least ten times. The rearrangement joins TRBV9 to TRBJ2-5; tentatively, D is TRBD2 (5 bases). V lost 4 bases and J 2 bases, leaving 18 bases between the germline ends. In germline, CDR1 is SGDLS, CDR2 YYNGEE. The CDR3 totals 16 residues. CDR3 bases: TGTGCCAGCAGCCAATGGGCGGGTTCGGCACAAGAGACCCAGTACTTC. Its protein product is CASSQWAGSAQETQYF.

The rearrangement links TRBV27 to TRBJ1-1; no reliable D call. The CDR3 is made up of 14 amino acids. With 0 bases removed from V and 4 bases from J, the gap between germline ends came to 9 bases. Per germline, CDR1 MNHEY and CDR2 SMNVEV (reference sequence). CDR3 sequence: CASSLSGQGTEAFF. The CDR3 DNA follows: TGTGCCAGCAGTTTATCGGGCCAAGGCACTGAAGCTTTCTTT.

This chain uses TRBV29-1 with TRBJ1-1; possible D gene TRBD1, 5 bases. The CDR3 runs to 13 residues. Trimming shortened V by 7 bases and J by 2 bases, and 14 bases separated the two germline ends. Germline V gene sequence: CDR1 SQVTM, CDR2 ANQGSEA. This CDR3 is CSAVRGGNTEAFF. CDR3 bases: TGCAGCGCTGTAAGGGGTGGAAACACTGAAGCTTTCTTT.

The rearrangement uses TRBV5-5 and TRBJ2-5; the match to TRBD1 covers 7 bases. The CDR3 consists of 15 residues. V trimming: 4 bases; J trimming: 11 bases; junction bases outside the gene matches: 17. The germline gives CDR1 SGHKS, CDR2 YYEKEE (reference sequence). The CDR3 coding sequence is TGTGCCAGCAGCGAGGGACAGCCGCCCCTTTTTGAGCAGTACTTC. Translated, it gives CASSEGQPPLFEQYF.

In its sample, this clonotype was seen a few times. This chain joins TRBV4-1 and TRBJ1-1; no clear D gene. V lost 4 bases, J lost 7 bases, and 19 bases lay in between. The CDR3 covers 15 residues. The V gene's germline CDR1 is MGHRA and CDR2 YSYEKL. In DNA, the CDR3 is TGCGCCAGCAGCCGTTCTCCACTCCAGGACGGTGAAGCTTTCTTT. Translating gives CASSRSPLQDGEAFF.

The chain employs TRBV2 and TRBJ2-5; D may be TRBD1 or TRBD2 (5 bases each). The DNA matches TRBJ2-7 better at its end, which makes the J call doubtful. The CDR3 spans 14 residues. Germline loops: CDR1 SNHLY, CDR2 FYNNEI. The CDR3 protein is CASNKETGPYEQYF. The CDR3 bases are TGTGCCAGCAATAAGGAGACGGGGCCTTACGAGCAGTACTTC.

In this sample, this clonotype turned up a few times. The V gene is TRBV4-2, the J gene TRBJ2-5; possibly TRBD1 for D (5 bases). CDR3 length equals 14 residues. The germline gives CDR1 LGHNA, CDR2 YNFKEQ. The V and J ends lost 1 base and 3 bases respectively, with 9 bases between them. The chain's CDR3 is CASSQGAGKETQYF. Written as DNA, the CDR3 is TGTGCCAGCAGCCAAGGGGCAGGGAAAGAGACCCAGTACTTC.

This clonotype occurred a few times. The chain couples TRBV4-2 to TRBJ1-4, with D maybe TRBD1 (5 bases). Germline-derived CDR1 and CDR2 are LGHNA and YNFKEQ. V lost 4 bases and J lost 5, with 14 bases in between. CDR3 length: 15 residues. The CDR3 here is CASSRTGPGNEKLFF. The CDR3 nucleotides are TGTGCCAGCAGCCGAACGGGGCCCGGGAATGAAAAACTGTTTTTT.

CDR3 in amino acids: CASYRDGNEKLFF. DNA for the CDR3: TGTGCCAGCTACCGGGATGGGAATGAAAAACTGTTTTTT. This chain links TRBV18 with TRBJ1-4, with D unresolved. V was cut by 7 bases and J by 5 bases, with 11 bases left in between. In germline, CDR1 is KGHSH, CDR2 LQKENI. The CDR3 is made up of 13 amino acids.

V is TRBV20-1 and J is TRBJ2-2, with 8 nucleotides matching TRBD1. V lost 1 base to trimming and J lost 5 bases; unmatched junction nucleotides: 9. CDR3 length: 16 residues. CDR1 and CDR2 (germline): DFQATT, SNEGSKA (reference sequence). CDR3 DNA sequence: TGCAGTGCTAGAGCAGGGGGCGGACCGCGGACCGGGGAGCTGTTTTTT. Translating gives CSARAGGGPRTGELFF.

The chain employs TRBV6-6 and TRBJ1-6; D unclear. Looked up from germline, CDR1 is MNHNY and CDR2 is SVGAGI (reference sequence). Trimming removed 5 bases from V and 8 bases from J, with 13 bases in between. This CDR3 spans 14 amino acids. The DNA of the CDR3 is TGTGCCAGCAGTCTAGCAACAGTGGATTCACCCCTCCACTTT. Protein product: CASSLATVDSPLHF.

V usage is TRBV7-2 and J usage is TRBJ2-7; 10 bases are shared with TRBD2. The CDR3 extends over 16 amino acids. Germline loops: CDR1 SGHTA, CDR2 FQGNSA. Trimming cost V 0 bases and J 4 bases; bases outside gene matches: 6. The CDR3, as DNA: TGTGCCAGCAGCTTAGCGGTTCTAGCGGGGGTGTACGAGCAGTACTTC. It specifies CASSLAVLAGVYEQYF. Supplemented by reference TRBV7-2 and TRBJ2-7, the full variable domain reads GAGVSQSPSNKVTEKGKDVELRCDPISGHTALYWYRQSLGQGLEFLIYFQGNSAPDKSGLPSDRFSAERTGGSVSTLTIQRTQQEDSAVYLCASSLAVLAGVYEQYFGPGTRLTVT.

This clonotype was counted a few times. The chain is built from TRBV10-3 and TRBJ1-2; no firm D call. The V gene lost 11 bases and the J gene lost 4 bases, with 20 bases spanning the gap. Germline V CDR1 and CDR2: ENHRY, SYGVKD. This CDR3 is built from 14 residues. CDR3 DNA sequence: TGTGCCGCCACTGCGGGGAGCCCGAGCTATGGCTACACCTTC. Translating it yields CAATAGSPSYGYTF.

This sequence joins TRBV25-1 and TRBJ2-7, with 8 bases matching TRBD2. Germline trimming cut 4 bases from V and 9 bases from J; bases unmatched to any gene: 8. The V gene's germline CDR1 is MGHDK and CDR2 SYGVNS. The CDR3 is made up of 13 amino acids. The CDR3 bases are TGTGCCAGCAGTGTCGGGGGGGATAATGTGCAGTACTTC. This encodes CASSVGGDNVQYF.

The V call is TRBV7-2, the J call TRBJ1-3, with D tentatively TRBD1 (5 bases). The CDR3 covers 14 residues. Germline V gene data show CDR1 as SGHTA and CDR2 as FQGNSA. V was pared by 5 bases and J by 1 base, with 9 bases between. CDR3 DNA sequence: TGTGCCAGCAGCCACCGGGGGTCTGGAAACACCATATATTTT. Protein product: CASSHRGSGNTIYF. The variable domain in full, with the rest retrieved from reference TRBV7-2 and TRBJ1-3, is GAGVSQSPSNKVTEKGKDVELRCDPISGHTALYWYRQSLGQGLEFLIYFQGNSAPDKSGLPSDRFSAERTGGSVSTLTIQRTQQEDSAVYLCASSHRGSGNTIYFGEGSWLTVV.

The V call is TRBV12-3 or TRBV12-4, the J call TRBJ1-2; D gene ambiguous. Trimming removed 6 bases at V and 4 bases at J, with 12 bases between. The CDR3 length is 13 residues. CDR3 in amino acids: CASRDLYPYGYTF. CDR3 in DNA: TGTGCCAGCAGGGACCTCTACCCCTATGGCTACACCTTC.

The chain combines TRBV28 with TRBJ2-7, with 8 positions matching TRBD1. V lost 4 bases to trimming and J lost 0 bases; unmatched junction nucleotides: 5. CDR1 is MDHEN and CDR2 is SYDVKM in the germline V gene. The CDR3 sequence is 15 residues long. CDR3 sequence (DNA): TGTGCCAGCAGTTGGGGACAGGCAAACTCCTACGAGCAGTACTTC. Translation gives CASSWGQANSYEQYF.

About this clonotype: Possible read error: a much larger clone is one base away. The chain links TRBV4-1 to TRBJ1-2; D is undetermined. Germline CDR1 reads MGHRA; CDR2 reads YSYEKL. V was pared by 1 base and J by 10 bases, with 13 bases between. This CDR3 contains 13 residues. The CDR3 region is CASSQGLGSYYTF. The DNA for the CDR3 is TGCGCCAGCAGCCAAGGTTTAGGCAGTTACTACACCTTC.

The chain carries TRBV2 and TRBJ2-5, with D perhaps TRBD2 (5 bases). The J call could be wrong; TRBJ2-7 is a better fit for the DNA end. The CDR3 extends over 17 amino acids. The germline CDR1 and CDR2 sequences are SNHLY and FYNNEI. This chain's CDR3 is CASSTYHDYYVNDEQYF. The CDR3 nucleotides read TGTGCCAGCAGCACCTACCACGACTATTATGTTAATGACGAGCAGTACTTC.

The rearrangement links TRBV29-1 to TRBJ2-7; 7 bases are a match to TRBD2. The junction had 9 bases not matched to a gene; V was cut back by 6 bases and J by 4 bases. The CDR3 has 13 amino acids. Germline-derived CDR1 and CDR2 are SQVTM and ANQGSEA. In DNA, the CDR3 is TGCAGCGTGGCGACGATCGGGGGGTACGAGCAGTACTTC. Amino acid sequence: CSVATIGGYEQYF.

This clonotype came up a few times. The V and J genes are TRBV15 and TRBJ1-5; D is ambiguous. Germline V gene lookup returns CDR1 LNHNV and CDR2 YYDKDF (reference sequence). The CDR3 is made up of 15 amino acids. V lost 1 base to trimming and J lost 0 bases, with 7 bases between them. In nucleotides, the CDR3 is TGTGCCACCAGCAGAGGGGGTTATAGCAATCAGCCCCAGCATTTT. It encodes CATSRGGYSNQPQHF.

The table lists this clonotype with a count of one. Compared with germline, one end of the junction differs, possibly owing to a read error. The rearrangement uses TRBV6-2 or TRBV6-3 and TRBJ1-2; unclear D gene. Per the germline V gene, CDR1 is MNHEY and CDR2 is SVGEGT. The CDR3 covers 13 residues. Here the CDR3 reads CASIYDGLYGYTF. The CDR3 nucleotides read TGTGCCAGCATTTACGACGGATTGTATGGCTACACCTTC.

This clonotype was counted between two and nine times. The chain recombines TRBV20-1 with TRBJ1-2; tentatively, D is TRBD1 (6 bases). The CDR3 spans 14 residues. The germline CDR1 and CDR2 sequences are DFQATT and SNEGSKA (reference sequence). Trimming took off 3 bases at V and 6 bases at J, with 17 bases between the two ends. CDR3 bases: TGCAGTGCTAGCCCCCCAGGACAGCCCAATGGCTACACCTTC. Protein: CSASPPGQPNGYTF.

This sequence joins TRBV5-1 and TRBJ1-1, with no clear D. Between the trimmed V and J ends, which lost 0 bases and 5 bases, there was a span of 14 bases. This CDR3 comprises 15 residues. Germline assignment: CDR1 SGHRS and CDR2 YFSETQ. In DNA, the CDR3 is TGCGCCAGCAGCTTGGGAACCGCCCTGGGGACTGAAGCTTTCTTT. Translated: CASSLGTALGTEAFF. The whole variable domain, remainder taken from reference TRBV5-1 and TRBJ1-1, is KAGVTQTPRYLIKTRGQQVTLSCSPISGHRSVSWYQQTPGQGLQFLFEYFSETQRNKGNFPGRFSGRQFSNSRSEMNVSTLELGDSALYLCASSLGTALGTEAFFGQGTRLTVV.

This clonotype was seen once. A much larger clone is a single base away; this may be a read error. This chain joins TRBV7-8 and TRBJ2-3; no firm D call. Germline V gives CDR1 SGHVS, CDR2 FQNEAQ. The CDR3 spans 16 residues. The DNA of the CDR3 is TGTGCCAGCTGCTTAGCTGGAGACACCGGACCAAAAGGGCAGTATTTT. Translating gives CASCLAGDTGPKGQYF.

This clonotype was found many times. The CDR3 region has the DNA TGCGCCAGCGTCCCTGGGACGGAATACAACTATGGCTACACCTTC. This encodes CASVPGTEYNYGYTF. V is TRBV4-3 and J is TRBJ1-2; possibly TRBD1 for D (5 bases). The V gene's germline CDR1 is LGHNA and CDR2 YSLEER. The CDR3 runs 15 residues. The ends were cut back, 8 bases at V and 2 bases at J, with 18 bases in the middle.